The rows below give T cell receptor beta chains drawn from one sample of a study of blood T cell repertoires in COVID-19. Profiling relied on immunoSEQ multiplex PCR, and the TCRdb table lists in-frame clones only, not all of them. The sample gives 130,000 to 150,000 clones, approximately 90% of which show up once; around 1.6% is in the top ten. Sequenced: peripheral blood. These receptors all come from a human donor in a cohort sampled during active COVID-19. Both conserved end residues are part of each CDR3. Fields, in order: clone size, D gene, J gene, V gene, CDR3 DNA, CDR3 protein. D genes are given only for firm matches. A row's size may be missing; if present it is once, few, many or a size class.

size: -
D: TRBD2
J: TRBJ2-7
V: TRBV28
DNA: TGTGCCAGCAGTCAGAGACTAGCGGTCCCCGAGCAGTACTTC
CDR3: CASSQRLAVPEQYF

size: once
D: -
J: TRBJ2-1
V: TRBV10-1
DNA: TGCGCCAGCAGTGAAAACAGGGTCAATGAGCAGTTCTTC
CDR3: CASSENRVNEQFF

size: -
D: TRBD1
J: TRBJ1-2
V: TRBV7-2
DNA: TGTGCCAGCAGCTTAGTTATGGGACAGGGGGGAAATGGCTACACCTTC
CDR3: CASSLVMGQGGNGYTF

size: -
D: -
J: TRBJ2-6
V: TRBV6-2/TRBV6-3
DNA: TGTGCCAGCAGTTACTCGACTAGCTCTGGGGCCAACGTCCTGACTTTC
CDR3: CASSYSTSSGANVLTF

size: -
D: TRBD1
J: TRBJ1-3
V: TRBV5-1
DNA: TGCGCCAGCAGCTTGGGACAGGGGGGAAACACCATATATTTT
CDR3: CASSLGQGGNTIYF

size: -
D: -
J: TRBJ1-2
V: TRBV3-1/TRBV3-2
DNA: TGTGCCAGCAGCCAAAATGGGGCTCAGGGCTACACCTTC
CDR3: CASSQNGAQGYTF

size: -
D: -
J: TRBJ2-2
V: TRBV27
DNA: TGTGCCAGCAGTTTACTCGGGTACTCGAACACCGGGGAGCTGTTTTTT
CDR3: CASSLLGYSNTGELFF

size: -
D: TRBD2
J: TRBJ2-5
V: TRBV7-6
DNA: TGTGCCAGCAGCCTTAACGGGGGGAATCGGGAGACCCAGTACTTC
CDR3: CASSLNGGNRETQYF

size: -
D: -
J: TRBJ1-1
V: TRBV5-4
DNA: TGTGCCAGCAGCCCCCGGGGAGGCACTGAAGCTTTCTTT
CDR3: CASSPRGGTEAFF

size: -
D: -
J: TRBJ2-7
V: TRBV6-1
DNA: TGTGCCAGCAGTGAATCAACGAGAACAGGGCTTCCCTACGAGCAGTACTTC
CDR3: CASSESTRTGLPYEQYF

size: -
D: -
J: TRBJ1-5
V: TRBV15
DNA: TGTGCCACCAGCAACCCCGAGGTCGGCAATCAGCCCCAGCATTTT
CDR3: CATSNPEVGNQPQHF

size: -
D: -
J: TRBJ1-1
V: TRBV7-2
DNA: TGTGCCAGCAGCTTTCTCTTCACTGAAGCTTTCTTT
CDR3: CASSFLFTEAFF

size: -
D: -
J: TRBJ2-4
V: TRBV7-9
DNA: TGTGCCAGCAGCCACTCAGGGGTTCCAAACATTCAGTACTTC
CDR3: CASSHSGVPNIQYF

size: -
D: TRBD2
J: TRBJ2-1
V: TRBV6-5
DNA: TGTGCCAGCAGGAAACGGACTAGCGGATACAATGAGCAGTTCTTC
CDR3: CASRKRTSGYNEQFF

size: -
D: TRBD1
J: TRBJ2-2
V: TRBV28
DNA: TGTGCCAGCAGCTTACAGGGGTTAACGAACACCGGGGAGCTGTTTTTT
CDR3: CASSLQGLTNTGELFF

size: -
D: TRBD2
J: TRBJ2-2
V: TRBV7-9
DNA: TGTGCCAGCAGCTTAGTATTTAGCGGGGAGAACACCGGGGAGCTGTTTTTT
CDR3: CASSLVFSGENTGELFF

size: -
D: TRBD2
J: TRBJ2-3
V: TRBV5-1
DNA: TGCGCCAGCAGCTTGGGGCTAGCGGGGGAGACAGATACGCAGTATTTT
CDR3: CASSLGLAGETDTQYF

size: -
D: -
J: TRBJ1-4
V: TRBV2
DNA: TGTGCCAGCAGTGTCTCAGGGGTTCGTGAAAAACTGTTTTTT
CDR3: CASSVSGVREKLFF

size: -
D: -
J: TRBJ2-3
V: TRBV6-2/TRBV6-3
DNA: TGTGCCAGCAGTTACTCGAGGCGGTCAGATACGCAGTATTTT
CDR3: CASSYSRRSDTQYF

size: -
D: TRBD2
J: TRBJ2-1
V: TRBV6-2/TRBV6-3
DNA: TGTGCCAGCAGTTACGGTCCGCTAGCGGGCGGGTACAATGAGCAGTTCTTC
CDR3: CASSYGPLAGGYNEQFF

size: -
D: TRBD2
J: TRBJ2-3
V: TRBV18
DNA: TGTGCCAGCTCACCCGGGACTAGCGGGGGGCCCACAGATACGCAGTATTTT
CDR3: CASSPGTSGGPTDTQYF

size: -
D: TRBD2
J: TRBJ2-7
V: TRBV9
DNA: TGTGCCAGCAGCCTGGGGGGGGTAATTCTAGCCTACGAGCAGTACTTC
CDR3: CASSLGGVILAYEQYF

size: -
D: -
J: TRBJ1-4
V: TRBV6-6
DNA: TGTGCCAGCAGTTACTACCCGGGGGATGCTGAAAAACTGTTTTTT
CDR3: CASSYYPGDAEKLFF

size: -
D: TRBD1
J: TRBJ1-1
V: TRBV18
DNA: TGTGCCAGCTCCCTGGGACAGGGTGGAACTGAAGCTTTCTTT
CDR3: CASSLGQGGTEAFF

size: -
D: -
J: TRBJ2-7
V: TRBV20-1
DNA: TGCAGTGCTAGAAGGGGGTACGAGCAGTACTTC
CDR3: CSARRGYEQYF

size: -
D: -
J: TRBJ1-3
V: TRBV6-5
DNA: TGTGCCAGCAGTTACTCGCGTGGAAACACCATATATTTT
CDR3: CASSYSRGNTIYF

size: -
D: -
J: TRBJ2-2
V: TRBV27
DNA: TGTGCCAGCAGTTTTAAGGTTTCGGGACACCTTGAACACCGGGGAGCTGTTTTT
CDR3: CASSFKVSGHLEHRGAVF

size: -
D: TRBD2
J: TRBJ2-5
V: TRBV7-3
DNA: TGTGCCAGCAGCTTAATGCCGTTAGAGCGGGGGACAAGGGAGACCCAGTACTTC
CDR3: CASSLMPLERGTRETQYF

size: -
D: -
J: TRBJ2-7
V: TRBV5-4
DNA: TGTGCCAGCAGCTGGGATGGGGACATACAATACGAGCAGTACTTC
CDR3: CASSWDGDIQYEQYF